The 25 T cell receptor beta chains reported below all come from one sample, sequenced in a study of T cell changes during pregnancy in multiple sclerosis. The method was immunoSEQ multiplex PCR; TCRdb's version includes in-frame clones alone and lacks a portion of them. Among approximately 30,000 clones listed, less than 95% were seen once. Source: CD8+ T cells from peripheral blood mononuclear cells, taken in the first trimester of pregnancy. These receptors originate from a female donor with multiple sclerosis, enrolled in a pregnancy study.

This chain joins TRBV5-1 and TRBJ2-5, with TRBD1 identical over 8 bases. V lost 4 bases, J lost 4 bases, and 12 bases stayed unmatched. Germline V gives CDR1 SGHRS, CDR2 YFSETQ. The CDR3 totals 16 residues. CDR3 residues: CASSDPGQGVTETQYF. As DNA, the CDR3 is TGCGCCAGCAGCGACCCCGGACAGGGTGTTACAGAGACCCAGTACTTC. Full variable domain (missing parts from reference TRBV5-1 and TRBJ2-5): KAGVTQTPRYLIKTRGQQVTLSCSPISGHRSVSWYQQTPGQGLQFLFEYFSETQRNKGNFPGRFSGRQFSNSRSEMNVSTLELGDSALYLCASSDPGQGVTETQYFGPGTRLLVL.

This clone was seen just once. The chain uses TRBV10-3 and TRBJ2-7, with 7 bases lining up with TRBD1. The CDR3 has 15 amino acids. V dropped 6 bases and J dropped 3; count of bases not matched to a gene: 11. The germline CDR1 and CDR2 sequences are ENHRY and SYGVKD. The CDR3 nucleotides are TGTGCCATCAGAGATTCAATGACAGGGATCTACGAGCAGTACTTC. Amino acids: CAIRDSMTGIYEQYF.

The V and J genes are TRBV15 and TRBJ1-5; D is unclear. The CDR3 is 15 amino acids. Germline V gives CDR1 LNHNV, CDR2 YYDKDF (reference sequence). With 0 bases removed from V and 4 bases from J, the gap between germline ends came to 10 bases. Written as DNA, the CDR3 is TGTGCCACCAGCAGAGATTTTCGAGGGAATCAGCCCCAGCATTTT. This gives the protein CATSRDFRGNQPQHF.

The chain is built from TRBV7-2 and TRBJ2-7; 8 nucleotides align to TRBD2. The germline V gene encodes CDR1 SGHTA and CDR2 FQGNSA. The CDR3 is 16 residues long. After removal of 2 bases from V and 5 bases from J, the junction contained 11 bases not matched to a gene. Here the CDR3 reads CASSLFLGLGQNEQYF. In nucleotides, the CDR3 is TGTGCCAGCAGCTTATTTTTGGGACTAGGGCAGAACGAGCAGTACTTC.

This chain links TRBV4-3 with TRBJ2-1; D unclear. The ends were cut back, 4 bases at V and 5 bases at J, with 3 bases in the middle. The CDR3 covers 11 residues. CDR1 and CDR2 (germline): LGHNA, YSLEER. The CDR3 nucleotides are TGCGCCAGCAGCCTCGACAATGAGCAGTTCTTC. Amino acid sequence: CASSLDNEQFF.

This chain joins TRBV28 and TRBJ2-1; D is undetermined. Germline V lookup: CDR1 MDHEN, CDR2 SYDVKM. Trimming removed 3 bases from V and 6 bases from J, with 6 bases in between. This CDR3 region has 12 residues. The CDR3 here is CASSLSVNEQFF. The CDR3 DNA sequence: TGTGCCAGCAGTTTGTCAGTCAATGAGCAGTTCTTC.

The genes are TRBV5-1 and TRBJ1-2, with 11 bases identical to TRBD1. Germline lookup yields CDR1 SGHRS and CDR2 YFSETQ. This CDR3 spans 16 amino acids. The J segment lost 0 bases and the V segment lost 4 bases, leaving 5 bases of the junction unmatched. CDR3 sequence: CASSEDRGRPNYGYTF. Written as DNA, the CDR3 is TGCGCCAGCAGCGAGGACAGGGGGCGACCTAACTATGGCTACACCTTC.

V usage is TRBV2 and J usage is TRBJ2-5; D is undetermined. CDR3 length: 12 residues. Germline CDR1 reads SNHLY; CDR2 reads FYNNEI. The V and J ends lost 3 bases and 1 base respectively, with 3 bases between them. CDR3 sequence reads: CASSDIQETQYF. The CDR3 DNA sequence: TGTGCCAGCAGTGATATCCAAGAGACCCAGTACTTC.

V is TRBV4-3 and J is TRBJ2-3; 8 positions match TRBD2. This CDR3 comprises 18 residues. J was trimmed by 2 bases and V by 0 bases; bases with no gene match: 10. Germline CDR1 and CDR2: LGHNA and YSLEER. CDR3 coding DNA: TGCGCCAGCAGCCAAGACCCTTGGAGCGGGAGAAACACAGATACGCAGTATTTT. Its translation is CASSQDPWSGRNTDTQYF.

This sequence joins TRBV6-1 and TRBJ2-7; 9 bases align to TRBD1. The J segment lost 3 bases and the V segment lost 4 bases, leaving 10 bases of the junction unmatched. Germline assignment: CDR1 MNHNS and CDR2 SASEGT. The CDR3 covers 16 residues. CDR3 residues: CASSGWDRENNYEQYF. CDR3 nucleotides: TGTGCCAGCAGTGGGTGGGACAGGGAAAATAACTACGAGCAGTACTTC.

This rearrangement joins TRBV5-1 to TRBJ2-1, with 9 bases aligning to TRBD2. In germline, CDR1 is SGHRS, CDR2 YFSETQ. Trimming cost V 7 bases and J 2 bases; bases outside gene matches: 10. The CDR3 covers 16 residues. The CDR3 DNA sequence: TGCGCCAGCGTCGATACGACTAGCGGAACCTACAATGAGCAGTTCTTC. The encoded protein is CASVDTTSGTYNEQFF.

The chain has TRBV5-1 and TRBJ2-7, with 7 bases aligning to TRBD1. Unmatched junction bases numbered 0, after V lost 0 bases and J lost 0 bases. The germline V gene has CDR1 SGHRS and CDR2 YFSETQ. The CDR3 length is 14 residues. CDR3 in DNA: TGCGCCAGCAGCTTGGGACAGGGCTCCTACGAGCAGTACTTC. Encoded protein: CASSLGQGSYEQYF.

V and J are TRBV4-3 and TRBJ2-7, with 9 bases identical to TRBD2. Germline values: CDR1 LGHNA, CDR2 YSLEER. The junction had 5 bases not matched to a gene; V was cut back by 5 bases and J by 3 bases. The CDR3 is 14 residues long. The CDR3 reads CASSSHSGSYEQYF. CDR3 nucleotides: TGCGCCAGCAGCTCCCATAGCGGGAGCTACGAGCAGTACTTC.

The chain uses TRBV5-6 and TRBJ2-3, with 10 nucleotides matching TRBD1. Germline trimming cut 5 bases from V and 2 bases from J; bases unmatched to any gene: 5. CDR1 SGHDT and CDR2 YYEEEE come from the germline V gene. The CDR3 length is 15 residues. In DNA, the CDR3 is TGTGCCAGCAGAGGACAGGGGGTGATCACAGATACGCAGTATTTT. This encodes CASRGQGVITDTQYF.

In this sample, this clone turned up many times. V gene TRBV4-2 combines with J gene TRBJ2-1, with D unresolved. Trimming left V 4 bases short and J 5 bases short, with 3 bases between. Germline values: CDR1 LGHNA, CDR2 YNFKEQ. The CDR3 runs 11 residues. CDR3 loop: CASSLNNEQFF. The CDR3 DNA is TGTGCCAGCAGCCTAAACAATGAGCAGTTCTTC.

Written as DNA, the CDR3 is TGTGCCAGCAGCCCAGGGTGGGGATGGGACACTGAAGCTTTCTTT. Encoded protein: CASSPGWGWDTEAFF. The rearrangement joins TRBV7-3 to TRBJ1-1; perhaps TRBD1 as D (5 bases). Trimming removed 5 bases at V and 3 bases at J, with 16 bases between. The CDR3 is made up of 15 amino acids. Germline CDR1 and CDR2: SGHTA and FQGTGA.

CDR3 sequence reads: CASSPELLRYEQYF. DNA of the CDR3: TGTGCCAGCTCACCAGAACTGCTCAGGTACGAGCAGTACTTC. The chain has TRBV18 and TRBJ2-7; no firm D call. From germline, CDR1 is KGHSH and CDR2 LQKENI. The V end was cut by 2 bases, the J end by 4 bases, with 12 bases between. The CDR3 contains 14 residues.

This sequence joins TRBV11-2 and TRBJ2-7, with TRBD2 matching 10 bases. The germline CDR1 and CDR2 sequences are SGHAT and FQNNGV. Germline trimming cut 5 bases from V and 6 bases from J; bases unmatched to any gene: 10. This CDR3 comprises 15 residues. DNA of the CDR3: TGTGCCAGCAGCGCAAATCTAGCGGGAGTTGGCGAGCAGTACTTC. The encoded protein is CASSANLAGVGEQYF.

V gene TRBV19 combines with J gene TRBJ1-1; D ambiguous. V lost 4 bases to trimming and J lost 4 bases, with 13 bases between them. Per the germline V gene, CDR1 is LNHDA and CDR2 is SQIVND (reference sequence). The CDR3 spans 14 residues. The CDR3 DNA reads as TGTGCCAGTAGTACATTTTCCCAAGCCACTGAAGCTTTCTTT. It encodes CASSTFSQATEAFF.

The chain combines TRBV15 with TRBJ1-5, with 7 positions matching TRBD1. Looked up from germline, CDR1 is LNHNV and CDR2 is YYDKDF (reference sequence). The CDR3 totals 15 residues. After removal of 2 bases from V and 3 bases from J, the junction contained 4 bases not matched to a gene. CDR3 DNA: TGTGCCACCAGCAGATCCACAGGGGTCAATCAGCCCCAGCATTTT. Translating gives CATSRSTGVNQPQHF.

The chain links TRBV9 to TRBJ2-3, with 8 bases identical to TRBD2. V was clipped by 0 bases and J by 2 bases; unmatched bases: 5. The germline gives CDR1 SGDLS, CDR2 YYNGEE. CDR3 length equals 16 residues. The CDR3 DNA follows: TGTGCCAGCAGCGTAGAAGGCGGGAGGCCCACAGATACGCAGTATTTT. Protein: CASSVEGGRPTDTQYF.

The chain uses TRBV14 and TRBJ1-1; TRBD1 aligns across 7 bases. The CDR3 consists of 15 residues. Unmatched junction bases numbered 11, after V lost 4 bases and J lost 6 bases. The germline V gene encodes CDR1 SGHDN and CDR2 FVKESK. The DNA for the CDR3 is TGTGCCAGCAGCCTTGACAGGGACGTCTTCGCTGAAGCTTTCTTT. As protein: CASSLDRDVFAEAFF.

The sample holds one count of this clone. CDR3 nucleotides: TGTGCCAGCAGCCTCCACAGCCTCAATGAGCAGTTCTTC. This encodes CASSLHSLNEQFF. The chain is built from TRBV27 and TRBJ2-1; D uncertain. The ends were cut back, 6 bases at V and 6 bases at J, with 12 bases in the middle. The CDR3 is 13 amino acids. In germline, CDR1 is MNHEY, CDR2 SMNVEV (reference sequence).

A single count supports this clone. The rearrangement joins TRBV2 to TRBJ2-7; a possible D gene is TRBD2 (6 bases). The CDR3 length is 14 residues. Germline-derived CDR1 and CDR2 are SNHLY and FYNNEI. Between the trimmed V and J ends, which lost 3 bases and 3 bases, there was a span of 12 bases. As DNA, the CDR3 is TGTGCCAGCAGTGAGGAGGGACCATTCTACGAGCAGTACTTC. Amino acid sequence: CASSEEGPFYEQYF.

The V gene is TRBV7-9, the J gene TRBJ2-5; 7 nucleotides line up with TRBD1. The J call may be faulty, since TRBJ2-7 better matches the DNA end. CDR1 SEHNR and CDR2 FQNEAQ come from the germline V gene (reference sequence). This CDR3 has 14 amino acids. This CDR3 is CASSSDRSNYEQYF. CDR3 sequence (DNA): TGTGCCAGCAGCTCGGACAGGTCAAACTACGAGCAGTACTTC.